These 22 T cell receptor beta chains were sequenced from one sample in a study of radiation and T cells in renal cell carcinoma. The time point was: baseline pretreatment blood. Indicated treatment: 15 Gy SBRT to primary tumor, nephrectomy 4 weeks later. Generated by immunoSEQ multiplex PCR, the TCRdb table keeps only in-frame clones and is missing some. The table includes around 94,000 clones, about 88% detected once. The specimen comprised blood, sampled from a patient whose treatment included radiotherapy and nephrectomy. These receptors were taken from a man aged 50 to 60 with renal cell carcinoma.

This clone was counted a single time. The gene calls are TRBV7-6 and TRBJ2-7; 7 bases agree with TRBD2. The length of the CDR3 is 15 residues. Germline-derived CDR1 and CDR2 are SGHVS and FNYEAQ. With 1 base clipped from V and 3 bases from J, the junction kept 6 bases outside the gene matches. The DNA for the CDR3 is TGTGCCAGCAGCTTAGGTGTGGGCGGGGGCTACGAGCAGTACTTC. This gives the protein CASSLGVGGGYEQYF. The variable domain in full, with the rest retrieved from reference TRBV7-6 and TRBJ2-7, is GAGVSQSPRYKVTKRGQDVALRCDPISGHVSLYWYRQALGQGPEFLTYFNYEAQQDKSGLPNDRFSAERPEGSISTLTIQRTEQRDSAMYRCASSLGVGGGYEQYFGPGTRLTVT.

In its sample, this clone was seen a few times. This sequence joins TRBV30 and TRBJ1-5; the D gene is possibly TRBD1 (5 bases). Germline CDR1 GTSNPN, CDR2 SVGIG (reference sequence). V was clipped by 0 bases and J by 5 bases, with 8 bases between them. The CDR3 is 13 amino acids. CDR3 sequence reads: CAWSVQEDQPQHF. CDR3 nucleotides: TGTGCCTGGAGTGTACAGGAGGATCAGCCCCAGCATTTT.

As DNA, the CDR3 is TGTGCCAGCAGCTGGGACAGGGCTTCACCCCTCCACTTT. Translated, it gives CASSWDRASPLHF. This rearrangement joins TRBV7-9 to TRBJ1-6, with 9 bases fitting TRBD1. The junction had 1 base not matched to a gene; V was cut back by 4 bases and J by 9 bases. CDR1 and CDR2 from the germline V gene are SEHNR and FQNEAQ (reference sequence). CDR3 size: 13 residues.

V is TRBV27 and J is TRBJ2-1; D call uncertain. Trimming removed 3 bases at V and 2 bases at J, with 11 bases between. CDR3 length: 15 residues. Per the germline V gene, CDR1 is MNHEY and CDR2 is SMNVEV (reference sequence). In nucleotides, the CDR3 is TGTGCCAGCAGTTTGTCCAGCCCTGCCTACAATGAGCAGTTCTTC. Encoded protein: CASSLSSPAYNEQFF.

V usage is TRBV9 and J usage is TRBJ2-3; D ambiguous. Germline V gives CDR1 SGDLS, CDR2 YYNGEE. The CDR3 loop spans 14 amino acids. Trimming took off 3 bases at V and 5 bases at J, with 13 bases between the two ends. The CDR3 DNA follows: TGTGCCAGCAGCGCAGAAGCCCAACTAGATACGCAGTATTTT. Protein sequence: CASSAEAQLDTQYF.

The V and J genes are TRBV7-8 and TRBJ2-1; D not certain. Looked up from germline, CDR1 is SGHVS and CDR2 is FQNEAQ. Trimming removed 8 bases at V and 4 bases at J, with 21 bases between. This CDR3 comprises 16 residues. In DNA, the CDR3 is TGTGCCAGCCGCTACGTCGGCCAGGTGGGGTACAATGAGCAGTTCTTC. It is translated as CASRYVGQVGYNEQFF.

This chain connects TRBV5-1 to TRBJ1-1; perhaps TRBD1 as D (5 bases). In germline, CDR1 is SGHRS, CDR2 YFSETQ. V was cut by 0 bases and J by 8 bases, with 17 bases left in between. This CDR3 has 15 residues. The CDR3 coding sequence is TGCGCCAGCAGCTTGGTTCAGGGCGGGGAGAGGGAAGCTTTCTTT. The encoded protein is CASSLVQGGEREAFF.

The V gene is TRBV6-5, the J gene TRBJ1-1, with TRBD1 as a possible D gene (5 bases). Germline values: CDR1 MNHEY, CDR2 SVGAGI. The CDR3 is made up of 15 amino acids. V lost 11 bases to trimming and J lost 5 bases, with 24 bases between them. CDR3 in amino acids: CAPLKWIGWGTEAFF. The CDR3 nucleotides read TGTGCCCCCCTCAAATGGATAGGATGGGGGACTGAAGCTTTCTTT.

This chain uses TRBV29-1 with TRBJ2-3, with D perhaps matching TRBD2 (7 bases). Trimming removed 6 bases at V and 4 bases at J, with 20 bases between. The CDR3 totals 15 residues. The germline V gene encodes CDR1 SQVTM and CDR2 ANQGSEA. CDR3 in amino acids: CSVLHRGGGPDTQYF. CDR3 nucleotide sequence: TGCAGCGTACTACATCGGGGCGGGGGCCCAGATACGCAGTATTTT.

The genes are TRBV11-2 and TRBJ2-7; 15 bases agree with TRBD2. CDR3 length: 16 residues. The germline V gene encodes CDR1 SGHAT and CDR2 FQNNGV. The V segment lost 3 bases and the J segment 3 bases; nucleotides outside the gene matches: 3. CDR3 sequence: CASSFGLAGGIYEQYF. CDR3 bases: TGTGCCAGCAGCTTCGGACTAGCGGGAGGGATCTACGAGCAGTACTTC.

Here the CDR3 DNA reads TGTGCCAGCAGACGTTATATCGACAACTATGGCTACACCTTC. Its translation is CASRRYIDNYGYTF. The rearrangement uses TRBV5-4 and TRBJ1-2; D not certain. The CDR3 length is 14 residues. Germline assignment: CDR1 SGHNT and CDR2 YYREEE (reference sequence). The ends were cut back, 5 bases at V and 2 bases at J, with 13 bases in the middle.

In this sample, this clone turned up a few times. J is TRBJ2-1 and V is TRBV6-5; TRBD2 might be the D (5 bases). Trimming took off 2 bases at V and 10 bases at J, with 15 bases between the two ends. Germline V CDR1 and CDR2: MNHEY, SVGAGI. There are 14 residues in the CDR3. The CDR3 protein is CASSYGLKLGEQFF. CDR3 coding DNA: TGTGCCAGCAGTTACGGACTCAAACTTGGGGAGCAGTTCTTC.

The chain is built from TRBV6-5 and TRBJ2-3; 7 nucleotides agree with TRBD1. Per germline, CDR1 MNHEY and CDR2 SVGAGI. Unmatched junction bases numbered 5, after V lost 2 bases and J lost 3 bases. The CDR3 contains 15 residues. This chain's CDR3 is CASSYRWTGTDTQYF. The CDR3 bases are TGTGCCAGCAGTTACCGTTGGACAGGTACAGATACGCAGTATTTT.

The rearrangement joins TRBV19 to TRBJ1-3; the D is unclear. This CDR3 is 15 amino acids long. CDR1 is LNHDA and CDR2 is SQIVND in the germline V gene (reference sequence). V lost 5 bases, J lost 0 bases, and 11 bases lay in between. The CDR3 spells CASSGLRSSGNTIYF. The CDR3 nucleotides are TGTGCCAGTAGTGGCCTCCGAAGCTCTGGAAACACCATATATTTT.

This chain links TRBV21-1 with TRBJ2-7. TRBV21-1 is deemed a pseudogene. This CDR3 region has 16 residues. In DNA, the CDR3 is TGTGCCAGGCAGCGAGGGGGGATCAACTCAGGATACGAGCAGTACTTC. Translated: CARQRGGINSGYEQYF.

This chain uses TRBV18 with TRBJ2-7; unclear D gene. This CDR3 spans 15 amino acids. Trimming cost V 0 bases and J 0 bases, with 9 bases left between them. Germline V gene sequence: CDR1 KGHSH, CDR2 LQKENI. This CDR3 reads CASSPPGSSSYEQYF. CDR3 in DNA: TGTGCCAGCTCACCACCGGGCTCGAGCTCCTACGAGCAGTACTTC.

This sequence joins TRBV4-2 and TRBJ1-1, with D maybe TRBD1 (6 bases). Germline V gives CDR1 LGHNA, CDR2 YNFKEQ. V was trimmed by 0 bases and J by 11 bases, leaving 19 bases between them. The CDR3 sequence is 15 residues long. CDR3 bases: TGTGCCAGCAGCCAAGAAGTCGGGGGGCAGTGGGTGGCTTTCTTT. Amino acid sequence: CASSQEVGGQWVAFF.

In nucleotides, the CDR3 is TGTGCCATCAGTGAGGCAGTGAATGAGCAGTTCTTC. Residues: CAISEAVNEQFF. This chain joins TRBV10-3 and TRBJ2-1, with D hard to call. This CDR3 comprises 12 residues. V dropped 2 bases and J dropped 7 bases, with 6 bases sitting between them. CDR1 is ENHRY, CDR2 SYGVKD, per germline.

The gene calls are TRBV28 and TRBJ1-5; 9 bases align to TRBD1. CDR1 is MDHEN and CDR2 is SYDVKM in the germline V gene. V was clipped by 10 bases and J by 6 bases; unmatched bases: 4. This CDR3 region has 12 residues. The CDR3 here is CAIQGAGQPQHF. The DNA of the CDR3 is TGTGCCATACAGGGGGCTGGTCAGCCCCAGCATTTT.

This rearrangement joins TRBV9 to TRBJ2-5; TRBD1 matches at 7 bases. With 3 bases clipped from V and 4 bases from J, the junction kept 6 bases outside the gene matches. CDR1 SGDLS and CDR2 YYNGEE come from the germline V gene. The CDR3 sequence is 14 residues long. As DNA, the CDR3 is TGTGCCAGCAGCGCGGGACAGCCAGGAGAGACCCAGTACTTC. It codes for CASSAGQPGETQYF.

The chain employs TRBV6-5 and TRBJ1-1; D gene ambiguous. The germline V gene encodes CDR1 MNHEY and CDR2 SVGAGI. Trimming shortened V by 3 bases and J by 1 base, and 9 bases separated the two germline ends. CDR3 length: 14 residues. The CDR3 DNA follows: TGTGCCAGCAGTTATAGCGGGGAGAACACTGAAGCTTTCTTT. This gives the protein CASSYSGENTEAFF.

The chain's CDR3 is CASSFGSPSYNEQFF. In nucleotides, the CDR3 is TGTGCCAGCAGCTTCGGGAGCCCCAGCTACAATGAGCAGTTCTTC. The chain employs TRBV7-9 and TRBJ2-1, with D possibly being TRBD2 (6 bases). Per the germline V gene, CDR1 is SEHNR and CDR2 is FQNEAQ (reference sequence). V lost 3 bases to trimming and J lost 3 bases, with 12 bases between them. This CDR3 comprises 15 residues.